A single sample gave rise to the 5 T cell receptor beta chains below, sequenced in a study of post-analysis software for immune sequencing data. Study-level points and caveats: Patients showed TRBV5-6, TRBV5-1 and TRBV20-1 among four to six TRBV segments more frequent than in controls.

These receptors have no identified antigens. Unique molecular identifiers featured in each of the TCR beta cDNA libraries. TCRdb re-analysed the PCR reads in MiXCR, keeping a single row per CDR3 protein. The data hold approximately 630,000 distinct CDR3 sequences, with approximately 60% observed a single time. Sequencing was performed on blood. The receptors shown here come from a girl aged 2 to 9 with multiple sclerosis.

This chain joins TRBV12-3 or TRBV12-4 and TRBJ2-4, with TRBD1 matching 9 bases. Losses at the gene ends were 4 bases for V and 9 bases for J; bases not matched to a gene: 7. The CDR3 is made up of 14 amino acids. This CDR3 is CASSSRTGDGIQYF. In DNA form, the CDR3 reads TGTGCCAGCAGTTCCCGGACAGGGGACGGCATTCAGTACTTC.

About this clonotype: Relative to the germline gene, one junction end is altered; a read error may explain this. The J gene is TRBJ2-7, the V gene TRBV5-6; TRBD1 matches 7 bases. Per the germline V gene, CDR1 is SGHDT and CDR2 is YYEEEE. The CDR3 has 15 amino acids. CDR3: CASTLGDRDSYEQYF. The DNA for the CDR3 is TGTGCCAGCACCTTGGGGGACAGAGACTCCTACGAGCAGTACTTC.

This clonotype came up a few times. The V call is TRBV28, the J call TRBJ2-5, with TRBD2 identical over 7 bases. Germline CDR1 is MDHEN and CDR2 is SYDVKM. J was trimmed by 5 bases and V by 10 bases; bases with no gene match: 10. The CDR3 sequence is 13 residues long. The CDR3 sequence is CATIGWREETQYF. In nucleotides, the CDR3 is TGTGCCACTATTGGATGGCGGGAGGAGACCCAGTACTTC.

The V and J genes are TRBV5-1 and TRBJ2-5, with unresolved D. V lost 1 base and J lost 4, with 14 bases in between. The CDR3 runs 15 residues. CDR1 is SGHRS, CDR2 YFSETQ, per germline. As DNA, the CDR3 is TGCGCCAGCAGCTTGAGCCAGCGCCTTAGAGAGACCCAGTACTTC. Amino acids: CASSLSQRLRETQYF.

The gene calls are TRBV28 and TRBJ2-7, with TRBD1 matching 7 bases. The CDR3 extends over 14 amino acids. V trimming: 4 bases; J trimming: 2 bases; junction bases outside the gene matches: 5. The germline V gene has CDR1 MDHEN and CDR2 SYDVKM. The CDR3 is CASSSGDSTYEQYF. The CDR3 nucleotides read TGTGCCAGCAGTTCTGGGGACAGTACCTACGAGCAGTACTTC.